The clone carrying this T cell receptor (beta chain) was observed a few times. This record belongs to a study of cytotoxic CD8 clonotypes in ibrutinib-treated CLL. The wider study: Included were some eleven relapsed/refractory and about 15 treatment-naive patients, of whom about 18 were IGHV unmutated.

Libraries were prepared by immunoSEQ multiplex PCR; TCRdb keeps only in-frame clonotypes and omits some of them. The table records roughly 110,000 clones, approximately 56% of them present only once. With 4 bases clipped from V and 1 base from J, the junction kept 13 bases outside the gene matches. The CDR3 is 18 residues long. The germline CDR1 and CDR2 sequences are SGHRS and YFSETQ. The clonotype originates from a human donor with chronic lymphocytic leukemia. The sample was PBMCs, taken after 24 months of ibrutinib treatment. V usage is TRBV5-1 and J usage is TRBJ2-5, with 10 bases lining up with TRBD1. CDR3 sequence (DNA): TGCGCCAGCAGCCATGGACAGGGGGTTGGGTCCAGCCAAGAGACCCAGTACTTC. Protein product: CASSHGQGVGSSQETQYF.